The text below deals with one TCR beta chain. The antigen is not known. TCRdb reanalysed the 5' RACE reads using MiXCR and keeps one entry per CDR3 protein. The repertoire has about 200,000 distinct CDR3 sequences, about a quarter of them found once; the top ten carry approximately 6.6%. This specimen belongs to a study of CD8 T cells in ankylosing spondylitis. Study findings and constraints: Disease-linked clones proved CD8+ and comparatively uncommon in peripheral blood. In ankylosing spondylitis patients, matched synovial fluid reportedly showed significant enrichment of disease-linked clones.

The sequenced material came from blood, either unsorted or a sorted T cell fraction (not recorded which). The receptor was isolated from a male donor with ankylosing spondylitis or in good health (not recorded which).

CDR3 coding DNA: TGCAGTGCTAGAGGGGACACATCCTACAATGAGCAGTTCTTC. This translates into CSARGDTSYNEQFF. This chain joins TRBV20-1 and TRBJ2-1; a possible D gene is TRBD1 (6 bases). The germline V and J ends were trimmed by 1 base and 1 base, with 8 bases remaining between them. Germline CDR1 DFQATT, CDR2 SNEGSKA (reference sequence). This CDR3 is built from 14 residues.